The 22 T cell receptor beta chains given below trace back to one sample, sequenced in a study of tumor-infiltrating lymphocytes in primary liver carcinoma listed by TCRdb under 2017. Without any cell sorting, total RNA and DNA were extracted together from around 18-30 mg of bulk tissue using the AllPrep DNA/RNA mini kit. TCRdb shows the sequencer as Illumina HiSeq 2500. TCRbeta-specific cDNA was reverse-transcribed from 500 ng total RNA using a constant-region primer and ProtoScript II reverse transcriptase. TCRbeta libraries were built with three nested multiplex PCR rounds, a slightly modified ARM-PCR procedure. Each of the first two PCR rounds ran for about 10 cycles and used multiplex TRBV1-TRBV30 forward primers together with a Cbeta reverse primer. TCRdb trimmed the raw reads at Q25, called clones with MiXCR and kept productive beta chains. Each entry merges the rows of one CDR3 protein and shows their most common DNA and genes. The sample table shows around 70,000 distinct CDR3 sequences, and roughly three quarters are seen once. 25% to 35% of the sample is taken by the ten largest.

The sequenced sample consisted of liver tumor tissue from sampling region 4. Reading the label with the study, this specimen's cell subset or site is: tumor region T4, right-lateral pole. These TCRs come from a man aged 40-49 years with primary liver carcinoma and hepatitis B virus infection.

This clonotype appeared a few times. The chain combines TRBV5-1 with TRBJ2-2, with D perhaps TRBD1 or TRBD2 (6 bases each). Looked up from germline, CDR1 is SGHRS and CDR2 is YFSETQ. CDR3 length: 16 residues. V dropped 2 bases and J dropped 2 bases, with 13 bases sitting between them. The CDR3 sequence is CASSFTGAGNTGELFF. The CDR3 DNA reads TGCGCCAGCAGCTTTACGGGGGCAGGCAACACCGGGGAGCTGTTTTTT.

The chain has TRBV10-3 and TRBJ2-2; tentatively, D is TRBD2 (5 bases). V was shortened by 5 bases and J by 3 bases, with 16 bases between the two germline ends. The germline CDR1 and CDR2 sequences are ENHRY and SYGVKD. The CDR3 is 16 amino acids. This CDR3 is CAISPSPGVDTGELFF. Written as DNA, the CDR3 is TGTGCCATCAGTCCCTCGCCCGGGGTAGACACCGGGGAGCTGTTTTTT.

This clonotype was observed many times. V usage is TRBV10-3 and J usage is TRBJ2-7, with D tentatively TRBD2 (5 bases). Trimming removed 10 bases from V and 6 bases from J, with 22 bases in between. The germline V gene has CDR1 ENHRY and CDR2 SYGVKD. This CDR3 region has 14 residues. The DNA of the CDR3 is TGTGCCACTTTAGACGGGGAGTTCCAGTTCGAGCAGTACTTC. It yields the protein CATLDGEFQFEQYF.

This clonotype was detected a few times. It may be a read error: a sequence one base away is much more abundant. This rearrangement joins TRBV5-6 to TRBJ1-6; D gene uncertain. This CDR3 has 16 residues. Germline loops: CDR1 SGHDT, CDR2 YYEEEE. This CDR3 reads CASSLGPTSYNSPFHF. In DNA, the CDR3 is TGTGCCAGCAGCTTGGGACCGACCTCCTATAATTCACCCTTCCACTTT. Full variable domain (outside the CDR3, taken from reference TRBV5-6 and TRBJ1-6): DAGVTQSPTHLIKTRGQQVTLRCSPKSGHDTVSWYQQALGQGPQFIFQYYEEEERQRGNFPDRFSGHQFPNYSSELNVNALLLGDSALYLCASSLGPTSYNSPFHFGNGTRLTVT.

This CDR3 reads CASNSLAGTPYEQYF. The CDR3 coding sequence is TGTGCCAGCAACTCTTTGGCAGGAACACCCTACGAGCAGTACTTC. This rearrangement joins TRBV11-2 to TRBJ2-7; no reliable D call. V was cut by 7 bases and J by 2 bases, with 18 bases left in between. The CDR3 totals 15 residues. Germline V gives CDR1 SGHAT, CDR2 FQNNGV.

Of note for this clonotype: This could be a read error, since a much larger clone is one nucleotide away. This rearrangement joins TRBV28 to TRBJ2-1, with D perhaps matching TRBD1 or TRBD2 (5 bases each). The CDR3 is 13 amino acids. Germline V gene sequence: CDR1 MDHEN, CDR2 SYDVKM. Here the CDR3 DNA reads TGTGCCAGCCGGGACCAGCCCTACAATGATCAGTTCTTC. It encodes CASRDQPYNDQFF.

The chain combines TRBV11-2 with TRBJ2-3; D perhaps matches TRBD2 (6 bases). The germline CDR1 and CDR2 sequences are SGHAT and FQNNGV. The CDR3 is made up of 17 amino acids. The CDR3: CTNSFPRAGLITDTQYF. The CDR3 bases are TGTACCAACAGCTTCCCCCGAGCGGGTCTCATCACAGATACGCAGTATTTT.

Concerning this clonotype: The junction departs from the called germline gene at one end, perhaps through a read error. The chain recombines TRBV5-4 with TRBJ2-5; possible D gene TRBD2, 6 bases. The CDR3 runs 15 residues. Germline-derived CDR1 and CDR2 are SGHNT and YYREEE (reference sequence). For the CDR3, the DNA is TGTGCCAGCAGCTTGATCTCGGGGGTAGAAGAGACACAGTACTTC. Translating gives CASSLISGVEETQYF.

About this clonotype itself: This CDR3 is missing its conserved last phenylalanine or tryptophan, likely due to a read error. The chain employs TRBV6-5 and TRBJ2-7; TRBD2 might be the D (6 bases). Germline V gene sequence: CDR1 MNHEY, CDR2 SVGAGI. V was cut by 6 bases and J by 6 bases, with 18 bases left in between. CDR3 length equals 14 residues. The CDR3 bases are TGTGCCAGCAGCCGGGAGCAGAGGGTAGTCGAGCAGTACATC. Protein sequence: CASSREQRVVEQYI.

Comments on this clonotype: It is likely a read error, because the conserved phenylalanine at the end of the CDR3 is missing. The limits of the CDR3 on the DNA are not certain, so only TCRdb's listed CDR3 is given. The V gene is TRBV24-1, the J gene TRBJ1-1. Germline assignment: CDR1 KGHDR and CDR2 SFDVKD. The CDR3 has 13 residues if both end residues are counted. CDR3 residues: CATSDPGVTEVFL.

With regard to this clonotype: No conserved phenylalanine or tryptophan ends this CDR3, so it is likely a read error. The genes are TRBV6-5 and TRBJ1-4; perhaps TRBD1 as D (6 bases). Germline V gene sequence: CDR1 MNHEY, CDR2 SVGAGI. CDR3 size: 12 residues. This CDR3 is CASSAGGGKLFY. Written as DNA, the CDR3 is TGTGCTAGCAGTGCTGGAGGGGGAAAACTGTTTTAT.

Comments on this clonotype: This may arise from a read error, as a much more abundant clone is one base away. V gene TRBV5-5 combines with J gene TRBJ2-7, with D possibly matching TRBD2 (6 bases). CDR1 and CDR2 from the germline V gene are SGHKS and YYEKEE (reference sequence). This CDR3 is 14 amino acids long. CDR3: CAGSLGMGGPEQYF. The DNA of the CDR3 is TGTGCCGGCAGCCTAGGGATGGGGGGACCCGAGCAGTACTTC. Drawing the rest from reference TRBV5-5 and TRBJ2-7, the complete variable domain is DAGVTQSPTHLIKTRGQQVTLRCSPISGHKSVSWYQQVLGQGPQFIFQYYEKEERGRGNFPDRFSARQFPNYSSELNVNALLLGDSALYLCAGSLGMGGPEQYFGPGTRLTVT.

As to this clonotype: One end of the junction fails to match germline, which may point to a read error. The V and J genes are TRBV6-2 or TRBV6-3 and TRBJ2-1, with D tentatively TRBD1 (6 bases). Germline V gives CDR1 MNHEY, CDR2 SVGEGT. The CDR3 is 14 amino acids. DNA of the CDR3: TGTACCAGCACCAGGGGCCCTCTTTACGATGAGCAGTTCTTC. Translated, it gives CTSTRGPLYDEQFF.

The sample holds a few counts of this clonotype. A much larger clone is a single base away; this may be a read error. The V gene is TRBV14, the J gene TRBJ2-2, with TRBD2 matching over 10 bases. J was trimmed by 6 bases and V by 8 bases; bases with no gene match: 12. Germline V gene data show CDR1 as SGHDN and CDR2 as FVKESK. The CDR3 extends over 16 amino acids. CDR3 loop: CASRSGRKINPGELFF. CDR3 DNA sequence: TGTGCCAGCCGTAGCGGGAGGAAGATTAACCCCGGGGAGCTGTTTTTT.

Ten or more counts support this clonotype. CDR3 nucleotide sequence: TGTGCCGCGCAGGGCAGGGGGTCTGGAAACACCATATATTTT. Its translation: CAAQGRGSGNTIYF. The chain links TRBV25-1 to TRBJ1-3; TRBD1 matches at 7 bases. V lost 11 bases and J lost 1; bases outside the gene matches: 8. Germline V gives CDR1 MGHDK, CDR2 SYGVNS. This CDR3 has 14 amino acids.

There are many counts of this clonotype. V is TRBV12-3 or TRBV12-4 and J is TRBJ2-7; 9 bases are shared with TRBD2. CDR3 length equals 15 residues. Trimming cost V 5 bases and J 3 bases; bases outside gene matches: 8. The CDR3 loop is CASSRRLAGRYEQYF. The DNA of the CDR3 is TGTGCCAGCAGTAGGAGGCTAGCGGGACGCTACGAGCAGTACTTC.

For this clonotype: The CDR3 carries no conserved terminal phenylalanine or tryptophan, so it likely arises from a read error. The chain joins TRBV29-1 to TRBJ2-7, with D possibly being TRBD2 (5 bases). From germline, CDR1 is SQVTM and CDR2 ANQGSEA. The CDR3 sequence is 12 residues long. Trimming left V 8 bases short and J 7 bases short, with 18 bases between. The CDR3 DNA reads as TGCAGCTCTTGGCTGAGTTCGGGAGAGCAGTACTTA. Translated, it gives CSSWLSSGEQYL.

As to this clonotype: The junction and the germline gene differ at one end; a read error may be behind it. V and J are TRBV11-2 and TRBJ1-6; D gene unclear. Germline CDR1 and CDR2: SGHAT and FQNNGV. The CDR3 loop spans 16 amino acids. CDR3 region: CASSPRAGFLNSPIHF. The CDR3 DNA sequence: TGTGCCAGCAGCCCCCGAGCAGGCTTTCTTAATTCACCCATCCACTTT.

Notes on this clonotype: Likely a read error: the CDR3 ends without its conserved phenylalanine or tryptophan. V is TRBV6-1 and J is TRBJ2-1, with a possible D match to TRBD2 (7 bases). In germline, CDR1 is MNHNS, CDR2 SASEGT. The CDR3 contains 14 residues. CDR3 loop: CASSETRGGNGQFI. The CDR3 coding sequence is TGTGCCAGCAGTGAAACGAGGGGGGGTAATGGGCAGTTCATC.

This clonotype was counted at least ten times. V and J are TRBV6-1 and TRBJ2-7; 10 bases are a match to TRBD2. V shed 4 bases and J 4 bases; nucleotides not matched to a gene: 1. This CDR3 region has 13 residues. Germline V gives CDR1 MNHNS, CDR2 SASEGT. CDR3 loop: CASSASGRYEQYF. The CDR3 region has the DNA TGTGCCAGCAGTGCTAGCGGGAGATACGAGCAGTACTTC.

Comments on this clonotype: One junction end does not reproduce the germline sequence, and a read error may be involved. V usage is TRBV28 and J usage is TRBJ2-6; 12 nucleotides agree with TRBD2. The CDR3 is made up of 20 amino acids. Germline V lookup: CDR1 MDHEN, CDR2 SYDVKM. The CDR3 sequence is CASSSGTSGLSRGGANVMTF. The CDR3 DNA is TGTGCCAGCAGTTCCGGGACTAGCGGGCTTTCTCGGGGAGGGGCCAACGTCATGACTTTC. Complete variable domain (other parts from reference TRBV28 and TRBJ2-6): DVKVTQSSRYLVKRTGEKVFLECVQDMDHENMFWYRQDPGLGLRLIYFSYDVKMKEKGDIPEGYSVSREKKERFSLILESASTNQTSMYLCASSSGTSGLSRGGANVMTFGAGSRLTVL.

Remarks on this clonotype: The CDR3 carries no conserved terminal phenylalanine or tryptophan, so it likely arises from a read error. This chain joins TRBV5-5 and TRBJ2-7; 7 bases agree with TRBD2. The CDR3 totals 15 residues. V lost 5 bases to trimming and J lost 2 bases; unmatched junction nucleotides: 10. Germline V gene sequence: CDR1 SGHKS, CDR2 YYEKEE (reference sequence). CDR3 nucleotide sequence: TGTGCCAGCAGTTTCGAGGGCGGGAGCGCCTACGAGCAGTACTAC. It translates to CASSFEGGSAYEQYY.